A single sample gave rise to the 31 T cell receptor beta chains below, sequenced in a study of glioma-infiltrating T cells after dendritic cell vaccination. Profiling relied on immunoSEQ multiplex PCR, and the TCRdb table lists in-frame clones only, not all of them. The sample consists of about 95,000 clones, 70% to 90% of them appearing once. The sample consisted of blood, taken before dendritic cell vaccination. The receptors originated from a human donor with glioblastoma.

The chain couples TRBV5-4 to TRBJ2-7, with D hard to call. The germline V gene has CDR1 SGHNT and CDR2 YYREEE (reference sequence). Trimming removed 4 bases from V and 0 bases from J, with 11 bases in between. The CDR3 runs to 14 residues. The CDR3, as DNA: TGTGCCAGCAGCCCTTCGCTTAGCTCCTACGAGCAGTACTTC. It translates to CASSPSLSSYEQYF. Variable domain in full (rest from reference TRBV5-4 and TRBJ2-7): ETGVTQSPTHLIKTRGQQVTLRCSSQSGHNTVSWYQQALGQGPQFIFQYYREEENGRGNFPPRFSGLQFPNYSSELNVNALELDDSALYLCASSPSLSSYEQYFGPGTRLTVT.

The rearrangement uses TRBV5-6 and TRBJ2-1, with 7 bases identical to TRBD2. Germline loops: CDR1 SGHDT, CDR2 YYEEEE. With 7 bases clipped from V and 14 bases from J, the junction kept 9 bases outside the gene matches. The CDR3 covers 11 residues. The CDR3 protein is CASSLWGGEFF. The CDR3 nucleotides read TGTGCCAGCTCCCTTTGGGGGGGGGAGTTCTTC.

The chain is built from TRBV5-4 and TRBJ1-1; 7 nucleotides agree with TRBD1. Germline V gene lookup returns CDR1 SGHNT and CDR2 YYREEE (reference sequence). V was clipped by 2 bases and J by 4 bases; unmatched bases: 5. The CDR3 is made up of 14 amino acids. CDR3 sequence (DNA): TGTGCCAGCAGCTTACAGGGGCTGGTCACTGAAGCTTTCTTT. This sequence encodes CASSLQGLVTEAFF.

This clone was picked up a small number of times. The chain recombines TRBV16 with TRBJ1-2, with unresolved D. The ends were cut back, 1 base at V and 4 bases at J, with 13 bases in the middle. The CDR3 totals 15 residues. The germline CDR1 and CDR2 sequences are KGHSY and FQNENV. The CDR3 DNA reads as TGTGCCAGCAGCCAATGGGCAGCTGGCAGCTATGGCTACACCTTC. Its translation is CASSQWAAGSYGYTF.

This clone was counted a single time. This chain uses TRBV4-1 with TRBJ2-7; 9 bases match TRBD2. The CDR3 loop spans 16 amino acids. V lost 4 bases and J lost 2; bases outside the gene matches: 9. Germline loops: CDR1 MGHRA, CDR2 YSYEKL. The CDR3 nucleotides are TGCGCCAGCAGCCTTGCCCCGGCGGGAGGGACCTACGAGCAGTACTTC. Translated, it gives CASSLAPAGGTYEQYF.

The rearrangement uses TRBV27 and TRBJ2-7; 7 nucleotides line up with TRBD1. J lost 3 bases, V lost 6 bases, and 11 bases had no gene match. The CDR3 is 15 amino acids. Germline CDR1 is MNHEY and CDR2 is SMNVEV (reference sequence). The CDR3: CASRILRAGGYEQYF. The CDR3 nucleotides are TGTGCCAGCAGAATACTCCGGGCAGGGGGCTACGAGCAGTACTTC.

This clone has only one observation. The chain combines TRBV5-1 with TRBJ2-5; 11 bases agree with TRBD2. Losses at the gene ends were 2 bases for V and 0 bases for J; bases not matched to a gene: 9. CDR3 length: 18 residues. Germline CDR1 and CDR2: SGHRS and YFSETQ. CDR3 in DNA: TGCGCCAGCAGCTTTTCCCTAGCGGGGGGCTCGTACCAAGAGACCCAGTACTTC. Its translation is CASSFSLAGGSYQETQYF. Combining the CDR3 with reference TRBV5-1 and TRBJ2-5 gives the whole variable domain KAGVTQTPRYLIKTRGQQVTLSCSPISGHRSVSWYQQTPGQGLQFLFEYFSETQRNKGNFPGRFSGRQFSNSRSEMNVSTLELGDSALYLCASSFSLAGGSYQETQYFGPGTRLLVL.

This rearrangement joins TRBV5-1 to TRBJ2-1; 12 nucleotides align to TRBD1. The CDR3 is 18 amino acids. Germline CDR1 SGHRS, CDR2 YFSETQ. Trimming at V came to 4 bases and at J to 1 base, leaving 9 bases not matched to a gene. The CDR3 is CASSRVGQGAGSYNEQFF. The CDR3 bases are TGCGCCAGCAGCCGGGTGGGACAGGGGGCCGGATCCTACAATGAGCAGTTCTTC.

The genes are TRBV5-1 and TRBJ2-1, with 11 bases fitting TRBD2. V was clipped by 0 bases and J by 7 bases; unmatched bases: 3. This CDR3 is 15 amino acids long. Per the germline V gene, CDR1 is SGHRS and CDR2 is YFSETQ. DNA of the CDR3: TGCGCCAGCAGCTTGGGGTCTAGCGGGGGGAATGAGCAGTTCTTC. Translating it yields CASSLGSSGGNEQFF.

V and J are TRBV5-1 and TRBJ2-7; TRBD1 matches at 7 bases. Germline CDR1 is SGHRS and CDR2 is YFSETQ. The CDR3 runs 14 residues. With V trimmed by 2 bases and J by 1 base, 3 bases remained unmatched. CDR3 sequence (DNA): TGCGCCAGCAGCTTTGAACAGGGGTCCTACGAGCAGTACTTC. It translates to CASSFEQGSYEQYF.

This rearrangement joins TRBV5-1 to TRBJ2-1; D gene ambiguous. The germline CDR1 and CDR2 sequences are SGHRS and YFSETQ. The CDR3 runs 13 residues. V gave up 0 bases and J gave up 4 bases, with 5 bases separating them. CDR3 amino acids: CASSLGQYNEQFF. For the CDR3, the DNA is TGCGCCAGCAGCTTGGGGCAGTACAATGAGCAGTTCTTC.

The gene calls are TRBV5-1 and TRBJ1-2; TRBD1 is a possible D gene (6 bases). The CDR3 runs to 13 residues. Germline loops: CDR1 SGHRS, CDR2 YFSETQ. Trimming left V 0 bases short and J 5 bases short, with 8 bases between. This CDR3 reads CASSLDRAYGYTF. The DNA for the CDR3 is TGCGCCAGCAGCTTGGACAGGGCGTATGGCTACACCTTC.

The chain has TRBV6-6 and TRBJ2-7; 9 positions match TRBD1. This CDR3 contains 13 residues. Germline trimming cut 7 bases from V and 2 bases from J; bases unmatched to any gene: 3. The germline V gene has CDR1 MNHNY and CDR2 SVGAGI (reference sequence). The CDR3 loop reads CASNRDRAYEQYF. The CDR3 coding sequence is TGTGCCAGCAACAGGGACAGGGCCTACGAGCAGTACTTC.

CDR3 amino acids: CASRSAEGSQPQHF. CDR3 DNA: TGTGCCAGCAGGTCAGCGGAGGGGTCTCAGCCCCAGCATTTT. This chain joins TRBV7-9 and TRBJ1-5, with D maybe TRBD1 (5 bases). Looked up from germline, CDR1 is SEHNR and CDR2 is FQNEAQ (reference sequence). V shed 6 bases and J shed 6 bases, with 15 bases lying between them. This CDR3 region has 14 residues.

The chain links TRBV15 to TRBJ2-7, with a weak D call TRBD2 (7 bases). This CDR3 spans 14 amino acids. Germline V lookup: CDR1 LNHNV, CDR2 YYDKDF (reference sequence). The ends were cut back, 1 base at V and 4 bases at J, with 11 bases in the middle. The CDR3 protein is CATSRGEGVYEQYF. CDR3 in DNA: TGTGCCACCAGCAGAGGGGAGGGGGTTTACGAGCAGTACTTC.

The rearrangement joins TRBV19 to TRBJ2-7; D might be TRBD2 (6 bases). Germline V gene lookup returns CDR1 LNHDA and CDR2 SQIVND (reference sequence). The CDR3 has 14 residues. The ends were cut back, 9 bases at V and 1 base at J, with 16 bases in the middle. In DNA form, the CDR3 reads TGTGCCAGCTCGAGGGGACTCGATTCCTACGAGCAGTACTTC. It specifies CASSRGLDSYEQYF.

This clone was recorded only once. This chain uses TRBV13 with TRBJ2-5, with TRBD1 identical over 12 bases. CDR1 is PRHDT and CDR2 is FYEKMQ in the germline V gene (reference sequence). V lost 5 bases and J lost 4; bases outside the gene matches: 5. This CDR3 spans 15 amino acids. The CDR3 region is CASSPGTGGLETQYF. Here the CDR3 DNA reads TGTGCCAGCAGCCCCGGGACAGGGGGCTTAGAGACCCAGTACTTC.

The sample holds a few counts of this clone. J is TRBJ2-5 and V is TRBV5-1, with 8 bases fitting TRBD2. The CDR3 totals 15 residues. CDR1 is SGHRS and CDR2 is YFSETQ in the germline V gene. The V gene end was trimmed by 4 bases and the J gene end by 5 bases; junction bases not matched to a gene: 10. This chain's CDR3 is CASSLSGGGGETQYF. The CDR3 DNA is TGCGCCAGCAGCCTCTCCGGGGGCGGGGGGGAGACCCAGTACTTC.

The rearrangement uses TRBV5-1 and TRBJ2-7, with unresolved D. Germline V CDR1 and CDR2: SGHRS, YFSETQ. This CDR3 spans 13 amino acids. V was pared by 4 bases and J by 1 base, with 9 bases between. CDR3 region: CASSHTESYEQYF. The DNA for the CDR3 is TGCGCCAGCAGCCACACAGAGTCCTACGAGCAGTACTTC.

V is TRBV20-1 and J is TRBJ1-1, with 7 positions matching TRBD1. Germline V lookup: CDR1 DFQATT, CDR2 SNEGSKA (reference sequence). The J segment lost 9 bases and the V segment lost 0 bases, leaving 1 base of the junction unmatched. The CDR3 runs 11 residues. In DNA form, the CDR3 reads TGCAGTGCTAGAGAGGACAGGCAAGCTTTCTTT. As protein: CSAREDRQAFF.

The table lists this clone with a count of one. V and J are TRBV11-3 and TRBJ2-7; the D is unclear. The V end lost 0 bases, the J end lost 6 bases, and 3 bases lay between the germline ends. The length of the CDR3 is 11 residues. Germline assignment: CDR1 SGHNT and CDR2 YENEEA. CDR3 bases: TGTGCCAGCAGCTTAGACATCGAGCAGTACTTC. Protein sequence: CASSLDIEQYF.

CDR3 bases: TGTGCCAGCAGCGTTCGCGGGGATCAGCCCCAGCATTTT. It translates to CASSVRGDQPQHF. The J gene is TRBJ1-5, the V gene TRBV7-2; D is uncertain. The CDR3 contains 13 residues. V was trimmed by 5 bases and J by 5 bases, leaving 10 bases between them. Germline V CDR1 and CDR2: SGHTA, FQGNSA.

V and J are TRBV7-9 and TRBJ1-4; perhaps TRBD1 as D (5 bases). Germline loops: CDR1 SEHNR, CDR2 FQNEAQ (reference sequence). With 5 bases removed from V and 0 bases from J, the gap between germline ends came to 22 bases. The length of the CDR3 is 19 residues. The CDR3, as DNA: TGTGCCAGCAGCATGATGCCAGGGAAACGGGGGGCAACTAATGAAAAACTGTTTTTT. Translation gives CASSMMPGKRGATNEKLFF.

In nucleotides, the CDR3 is TGTGCCAGCAGCGTAGCGGGACAGGGGCCCGAAAAACTGTTTTTT. Translating it yields CASSVAGQGPEKLFF. This chain links TRBV9 with TRBJ1-4, with 10 bases that match TRBD1. After removal of 0 bases from V and 8 bases from J, the junction contained 4 bases not matched to a gene. This CDR3 comprises 15 residues. Germline CDR1 reads SGDLS; CDR2 reads YYNGEE.

V usage is TRBV5-1 and J usage is TRBJ1-6, with 7 bases aligning to TRBD1. J gave up 6 bases and V 5 bases, and 8 bases lay outside the gene matches. CDR1 and CDR2 from the germline V gene are SGHRS and YFSETQ. The CDR3 loop spans 15 amino acids. Written as DNA, the CDR3 is TGCGCCAGCAGGCCGCAGGGGGAGAGTAATTCACCCCTCCACTTT. Protein sequence: CASRPQGESNSPLHF.

The gene calls are TRBV7-9 and TRBJ1-1; D might be TRBD1 (5 bases). Germline V CDR1 and CDR2: SEHNR, FQNEAQ (reference sequence). V was cut by 1 base and J by 1 base, with 7 bases left in between. This CDR3 has 14 amino acids. The CDR3 sequence is CASSLGGRNTEAFF. Written as DNA, the CDR3 is TGTGCCAGCAGCTTAGGGGGCAGGAACACTGAAGCTTTCTTT.

This clone was picked up one time. This chain joins TRBV12-2 and TRBJ2-1; the table gives TRBD2 as D, unverified against the DNA. TRBV12-2 is flagged as a pseudogene. The CDR3 spans 24 residues. CDR3: CASRLASLAGGPWGSVNRYNEQFF. The DNA for the CDR3 is TGTGCAAGTCGCTTAGCGTCATTAGCGGGAGGGCCTTGGGGTTCGGTAAATCGGTACAATGAGCAGTTCTTC.

The rearrangement links TRBV7-9 to TRBJ1-1; D is ambiguous. CDR1 SEHNR and CDR2 FQNEAQ come from the germline V gene (reference sequence). V was clipped by 5 bases and J by 5 bases, with 3 bases between them. This CDR3 spans 10 amino acids. The CDR3 DNA sequence: TGTGCCAGCAGCACTACTGAAGCTTTCTTT. This translates into CASSTTEAFF.

This rearrangement joins TRBV2 to TRBJ1-4; the match to TRBD1 covers 7 bases. There are 15 residues in the CDR3. The V gene's germline CDR1 is SNHLY and CDR2 FYNNEI. V was clipped by 7 bases and J by 3 bases; unmatched bases: 8. The CDR3 here is CASKQTGFANEKLFF. The CDR3, as DNA: TGTGCCAGCAAGCAGACAGGGTTTGCTAATGAAAAACTGTTTTTT.

The chain employs TRBV7-2 and TRBJ1-1, with 7 bases lining up with TRBD1. V shed 4 bases and J 1 base; nucleotides not matched to a gene: 6. There are 15 residues in the CDR3. Per germline, CDR1 SGHTA and CDR2 FQGNSA. CDR3 bases: TGTGCCAGCAGCTCCCCTTACAGGGGGAACACTGAAGCTTTCTTT. Translating it yields CASSSPYRGNTEAFF.

The chain carries TRBV5-4 and TRBJ2-2, with D possibly TRBD1 on 6 matching bases. The length of the CDR3 is 15 residues. Germline V CDR1 and CDR2: SGHNT, YYREEE (reference sequence). With 4 bases removed from V and 0 bases from J, the gap between germline ends came to 10 bases. CDR3 nucleotide sequence: TGTGCCAGCAGCATCGGGACATCGAACACCGGGGAGCTGTTTTTT. Translation: CASSIGTSNTGELFF. The full variable domain, completed using reference TRBV5-4 and TRBJ2-2, is ETGVTQSPTHLIKTRGQQVTLRCSSQSGHNTVSWYQQALGQGPQFIFQYYREEENGRGNFPPRFSGLQFPNYSSELNVNALELDDSALYLCASSIGTSNTGELFFGEGSRLTVL.